This TCR beta chain comes out of a study of blood T cell repertoires in COVID-19. Authors' data handling: Reference gene primer amplification yielded estimated nucleated cell counts. Some clones are missing from TCRdb's copy, which holds only in-frame ones; the method was immunoSEQ multiplex PCR. D and trimming come from the DNA, and the V and J calls and clone size come from that table. Seen here are roughly 100,000 clones, 80% to 90% observed once, and the top ten hold roughly 30%. The V gene's germline CDR1 is LGHDT and CDR2 YNNKEL (reference sequence). The CDR3 has 15 amino acids. Trimming took off 4 bases at V and 6 bases at J, with 18 bases between the two ends.

This receptor was taken from a woman older than 75 with acute or convalescent COVID-19. The genes are TRBV3-1 (or the pseudogene TRBV3-2) and TRBJ2-5, with a possible D match to TRBD2 (6 bases). Sample: peripheral blood. This chain's CDR3 is CASSLGTVRSKTQYF. The CDR3 DNA is TGTGCCAGCAGCCTGGGGACTGTAAGGAGCAAGACCCAGTACTTC.